A single sample is the source of the 10 T cell receptor beta chains below, sequenced in a study of cytomegalovirus exposure and HLA in healthy donors. Profiled with immunoSEQ multiplex PCR; TCRdb holds only in-frame clones, not every one. The sample contains around 200,000 clones, around 88% of which appear only once. The sample taken for sequencing was PBMCs. The receptors here all came from a woman aged 18-29 years in good health and CMV-seronegative.

The rearrangement links TRBV7-9 to TRBJ2-5, with 15 bases aligning to TRBD2. CDR1 SEHNR and CDR2 FQNEAQ come from the germline V gene (reference sequence). The CDR3 sequence is 16 residues long. J was trimmed by 7 bases and V by 4 bases; bases with no gene match: 7. The DNA of the CDR3 is TGTGCCAGCAGCTCACGGACTAGCGGGAGGGCAGCGACCCAGTACTTC. As protein: CASSSRTSGRAATQYF. Together with reference TRBV7-9 and TRBJ2-5, the CDR3 gives the full variable domain: DTGVSQNPRHKITKRGQNVTFRCDPISEHNRLYWYRQTLGQGPEFLTYFQNEAQLEKSRLLSDRFSAERPKGSFSTLEIQRTEQGDSAMYLCASSSRTSGRAATQYFGPGTRLLVL.

The chain recombines TRBV5-1 with TRBJ1-1; 8 nucleotides line up with TRBD1. Trimming at V came to 1 base and at J to 2 bases, leaving 1 base not matched to a gene. CDR3 size: 14 residues. Germline CDR1 is SGHRS and CDR2 is YFSETQ. The CDR3 region is CASSLPGGNTEAFF. In nucleotides, the CDR3 is TGCGCCAGCAGCTTGCCAGGGGGCAACACTGAAGCTTTCTTT. Looking up the rest from reference TRBV5-1 and TRBJ1-1 gives the full variable domain: KAGVTQTPRYLIKTRGQQVTLSCSPISGHRSVSWYQQTPGQGLQFLFEYFSETQRNKGNFPGRFSGRQFSNSRSEMNVSTLELGDSALYLCASSLPGGNTEAFFGQGTRLTVV.

This sequence joins TRBV27 and TRBJ2-1; 8 bases are shared with TRBD2. CDR1 is MNHEY and CDR2 is SMNVEV in the germline V gene (reference sequence). This CDR3 is 14 amino acids long. Unmatched junction bases numbered 11, after V lost 9 bases and J lost 7 bases. The CDR3 DNA follows: TGTGCCAGTTCCTTAGCGGGATCAGGAAATGAGCAGTTCTTC. Its translation is CASSLAGSGNEQFF.

The J gene is TRBJ1-1, the V gene TRBV27; D gene unclear. CDR1 and CDR2 from the germline V gene are MNHEY and SMNVEV (reference sequence). The length of the CDR3 is 15 residues. V lost 1 base to trimming and J lost 1 base, with 10 bases between them. This CDR3 reads CASSLFSGWNTEAFF. As DNA, the CDR3 is TGTGCCAGCAGTTTATTCTCGGGTTGGAACACTGAAGCTTTCTTT.

This clone was counted a single time. This chain links TRBV25-1 with TRBJ2-5; TRBD1 matches at 9 bases. J was trimmed by 0 bases and V by 5 bases; bases with no gene match: 10. Germline CDR1 is MGHDK and CDR2 is SYGVNS. The CDR3 has 17 residues. The CDR3 is CASSPLTGTGYQETQYF. In nucleotides, the CDR3 is TGTGCCAGCAGTCCTCTCACCGGGACAGGGTACCAAGAGACCCAGTACTTC.

J is TRBJ1-1 and V is TRBV6-6, with 9 positions matching TRBD1. CDR3 size: 16 residues. Germline V lookup: CDR1 MNHNY, CDR2 SVGAGI (reference sequence). The J segment lost 1 base and the V segment lost 7 bases, leaving 10 bases of the junction unmatched. This CDR3 reads CASKNGGTGSNTEAFF. CDR3 coding DNA: TGTGCCAGCAAAAACGGGGGGACAGGGTCGAACACTGAAGCTTTCTTT.

The rearrangement joins TRBV6-1 to TRBJ1-1; tentatively, D is TRBD1 (5 bases). The V end was cut by 6 bases, the J end by 0 bases, with 8 bases between. Germline V gene lookup returns CDR1 MNHNS and CDR2 SASEGT. This CDR3 spans 13 amino acids. The CDR3 region has the DNA TGTGCCAGCAGAAGACAGATGAACACTGAAGCTTTCTTT. It is translated as CASRRQMNTEAFF.

The rearrangement uses TRBV28 and TRBJ2-5; TRBD2 aligns across 14 bases. J lost 6 bases, V lost 6 bases, and 9 bases had no gene match. From germline, CDR1 is MDHEN and CDR2 SYDVKM. CDR3 length: 16 residues. CDR3 sequence reads: CASRSSGTSGRKTQYF. The CDR3, as DNA: TGTGCCAGCAGATCCTCCGGGACTAGCGGGAGAAAGACCCAGTACTTC.

The rearrangement uses TRBV5-1 and TRBJ2-7; maybe TRBD1 (6 bases). The germline V gene has CDR1 SGHRS and CDR2 YFSETQ. V shed 0 bases and J shed 2 bases, with 12 bases lying between them. CDR3 length equals 15 residues. CDR3 in amino acids: CASSLEGVRPYEQYF. The DNA of the CDR3 is TGCGCCAGCAGCTTGGAGGGGGTACGGCCCTACGAGCAGTACTTC.

The chain joins TRBV6-1 to TRBJ2-6; 10 bases match TRBD2. The CDR3 loop spans 18 amino acids. V was clipped by 3 bases and J by 1 base; unmatched bases: 6. Per the germline V gene, CDR1 is MNHNS and CDR2 is SASEGT. CDR3 DNA: TGTGCCAGCAGTGACCCCGGGACTAGCGCGTCTGGGGCCAACGTCCTGACTTTC. It specifies CASSDPGTSASGANVLTF.